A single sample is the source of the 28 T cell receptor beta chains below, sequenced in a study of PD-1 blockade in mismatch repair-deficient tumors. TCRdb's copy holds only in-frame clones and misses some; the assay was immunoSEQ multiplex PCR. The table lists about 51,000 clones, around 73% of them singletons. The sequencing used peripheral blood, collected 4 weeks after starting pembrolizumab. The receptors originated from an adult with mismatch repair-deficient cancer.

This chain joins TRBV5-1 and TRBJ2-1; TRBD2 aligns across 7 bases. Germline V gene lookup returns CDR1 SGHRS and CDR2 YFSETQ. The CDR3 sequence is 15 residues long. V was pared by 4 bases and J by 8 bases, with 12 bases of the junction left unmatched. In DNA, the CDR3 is TGCGCCAGCAGCCAGACTAGCAGTCTTCCCGATGAGCAGTTCTTC. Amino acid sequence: CASSQTSSLPDEQFF.

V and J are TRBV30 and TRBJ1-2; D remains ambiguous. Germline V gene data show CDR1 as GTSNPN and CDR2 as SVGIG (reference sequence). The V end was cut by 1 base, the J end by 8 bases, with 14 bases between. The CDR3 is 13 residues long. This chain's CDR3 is CAWSGNGLNGYTF. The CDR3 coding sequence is TGTGCCTGGAGTGGGAACGGTCTTAACGGCTACACCTTC.

CDR3: CASSFRSEDYGYTF. For the CDR3, the DNA is TGTGCCAGCAGCTTTCGAAGCGAAGACTATGGCTACACCTTC. V gene TRBV7-2 combines with J gene TRBJ1-2; D call uncertain. Germline CDR1 reads SGHTA; CDR2 reads FQGNSA. V was cut by 3 bases and J by 3 bases, with 11 bases left in between. This CDR3 region has 14 residues.

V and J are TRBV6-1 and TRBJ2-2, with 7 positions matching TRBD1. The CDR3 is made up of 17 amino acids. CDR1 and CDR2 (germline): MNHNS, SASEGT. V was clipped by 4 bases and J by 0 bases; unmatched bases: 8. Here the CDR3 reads CASSGRDSPANTGELFF. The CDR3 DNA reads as TGTGCCAGCAGTGGTCGGGACAGCCCCGCGAACACCGGGGAGCTGTTTTTT.

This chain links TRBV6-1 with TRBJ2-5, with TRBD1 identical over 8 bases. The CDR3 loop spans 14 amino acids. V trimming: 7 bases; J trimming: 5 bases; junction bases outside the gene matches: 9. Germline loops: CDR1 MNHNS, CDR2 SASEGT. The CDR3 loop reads CASMSSGGVETQYF. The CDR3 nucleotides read TGTGCCAGCATGTCGTCAGGGGGCGTCGAGACCCAGTACTTC.

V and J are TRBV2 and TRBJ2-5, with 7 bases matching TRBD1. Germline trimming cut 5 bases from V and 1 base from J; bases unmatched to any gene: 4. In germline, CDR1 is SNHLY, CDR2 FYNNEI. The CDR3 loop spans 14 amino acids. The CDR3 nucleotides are TGTGCCAGCAGTTACAGGGGTTTCCAAGAGACCCAGTACTTC. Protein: CASSYRGFQETQYF.

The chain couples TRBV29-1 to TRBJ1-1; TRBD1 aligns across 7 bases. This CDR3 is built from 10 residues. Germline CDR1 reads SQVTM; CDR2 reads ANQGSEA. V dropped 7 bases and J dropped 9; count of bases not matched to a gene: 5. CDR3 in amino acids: CSAGQNKAFF. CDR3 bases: TGCAGCGCGGGACAGAACAAAGCTTTCTTT. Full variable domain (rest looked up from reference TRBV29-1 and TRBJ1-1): SAVISQKPSRDICQRGTSLTIQCQVDSQVTMMFWYRQQPGQSLTLIATANQGSEATYESGFVIDKFPISRPNLTFSTLTVSNMSPEDSSIYLCSAGQNKAFFGQGTRLTVV.

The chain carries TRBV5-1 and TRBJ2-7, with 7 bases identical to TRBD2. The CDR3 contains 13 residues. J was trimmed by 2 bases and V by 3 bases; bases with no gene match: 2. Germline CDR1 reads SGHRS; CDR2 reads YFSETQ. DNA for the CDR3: TGCGCCAGCAGCTCAAGCGGGGCCTACGAGCAGTACTTC. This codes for CASSSSGAYEQYF.

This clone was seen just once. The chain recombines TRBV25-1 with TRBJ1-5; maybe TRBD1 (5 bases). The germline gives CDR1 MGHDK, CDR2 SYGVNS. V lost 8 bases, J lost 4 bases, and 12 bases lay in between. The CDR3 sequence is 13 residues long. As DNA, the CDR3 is TGTGCCAGCGGGTGGCAGGGAAATCAGCCCCAGCATTTT. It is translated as CASGWQGNQPQHF.

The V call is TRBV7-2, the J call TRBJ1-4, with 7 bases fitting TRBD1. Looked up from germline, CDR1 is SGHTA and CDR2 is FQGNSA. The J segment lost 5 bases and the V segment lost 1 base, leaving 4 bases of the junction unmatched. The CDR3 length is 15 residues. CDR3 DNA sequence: TGTGCCAGCAGCTTAGACTCAGGGGGGAATGAAAAACTGTTTTTT. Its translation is CASSLDSGGNEKLFF.

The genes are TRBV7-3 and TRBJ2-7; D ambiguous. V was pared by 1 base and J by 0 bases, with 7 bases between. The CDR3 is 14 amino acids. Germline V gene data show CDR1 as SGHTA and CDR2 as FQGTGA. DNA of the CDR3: TGTGCCAGCAGCTTAAATCCCCTCTCCTACGAGCAGTACTTC. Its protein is CASSLNPLSYEQYF.

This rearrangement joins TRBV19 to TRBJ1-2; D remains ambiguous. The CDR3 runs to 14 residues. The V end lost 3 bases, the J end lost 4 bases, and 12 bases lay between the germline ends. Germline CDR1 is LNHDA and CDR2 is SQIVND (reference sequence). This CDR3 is CASSIERVGYGYTF. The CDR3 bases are TGTGCCAGTAGTATTGAACGCGTTGGCTATGGCTACACCTTC.

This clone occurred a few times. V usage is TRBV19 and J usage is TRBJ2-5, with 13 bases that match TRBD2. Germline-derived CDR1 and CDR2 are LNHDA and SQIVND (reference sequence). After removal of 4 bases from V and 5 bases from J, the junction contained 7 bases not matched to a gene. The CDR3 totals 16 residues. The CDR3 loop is CASSKTSGRPEETQYF. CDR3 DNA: TGTGCCAGTAGTAAGACTAGCGGGAGGCCAGAGGAGACCCAGTACTTC.

CDR3 DNA sequence: TGCAGCGTTGAAGTGACGGGAGCCCCCTACAATGAGCAGTTCTTC. It is translated as CSVEVTGAPYNEQFF. The rearrangement uses TRBV29-1 and TRBJ2-1, with a possible D match to TRBD2 (6 bases). CDR3 length equals 15 residues. V lost 1 base and J 2 bases, leaving 12 bases between the germline ends. The germline V gene has CDR1 SQVTM and CDR2 ANQGSEA.

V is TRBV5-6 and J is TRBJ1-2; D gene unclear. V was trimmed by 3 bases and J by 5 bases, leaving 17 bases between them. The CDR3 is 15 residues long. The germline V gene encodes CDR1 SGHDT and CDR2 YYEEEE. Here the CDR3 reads CASSSPSWQRYGYTF. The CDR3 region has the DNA TGTGCCAGCAGCTCCCCCTCTTGGCAGCGGTATGGCTACACCTTC.

The CDR3 spells CASSLGAGDYGYTF. The CDR3 bases are TGTGCCAGCAGCTTGGGCGCAGGCGACTATGGCTACACCTTC. This sequence joins TRBV5-5 and TRBJ1-2; D gene unclear. Germline CDR1 reads SGHKS; CDR2 reads YYEKEE (reference sequence). The CDR3 is made up of 14 amino acids. Trimming shortened V by 0 bases and J by 3 bases, and 9 bases separated the two germline ends.

CDR3 bases: TGCGCCAGCAGCAGGGGCGGGGGACAGGGCGCTCAGAACACTGAAGCTTTCTTT. Its translation: CASSRGGGQGAQNTEAFF. This rearrangement joins TRBV5-1 to TRBJ1-1; 9 nucleotides align to TRBD1. This CDR3 has 18 amino acids. V shed 4 bases and J 1 base; nucleotides not matched to a gene: 14. CDR1 is SGHRS, CDR2 YFSETQ, per germline.

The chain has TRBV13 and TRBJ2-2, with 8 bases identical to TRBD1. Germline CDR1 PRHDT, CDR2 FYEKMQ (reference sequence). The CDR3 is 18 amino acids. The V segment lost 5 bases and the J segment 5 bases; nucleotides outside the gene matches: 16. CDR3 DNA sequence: TGTGCCAGCAGCCCAGACGGTGGAGGACAGGGAAGGACCGGGGAGCTGTTTTTT. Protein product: CASSPDGGGQGRTGELFF.

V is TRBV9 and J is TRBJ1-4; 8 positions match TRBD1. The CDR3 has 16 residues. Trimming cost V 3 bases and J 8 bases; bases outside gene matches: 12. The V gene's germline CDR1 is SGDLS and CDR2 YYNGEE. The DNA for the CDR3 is TGTGCCAGCAGCGAACCCAGGACAGGGACGGGGGAAAAACTGTTTTTT. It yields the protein CASSEPRTGTGEKLFF.

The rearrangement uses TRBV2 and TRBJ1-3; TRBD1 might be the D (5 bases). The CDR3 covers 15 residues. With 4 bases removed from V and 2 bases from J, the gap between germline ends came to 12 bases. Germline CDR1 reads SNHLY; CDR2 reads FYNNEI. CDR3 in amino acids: CASSVQGSTGNTIYF. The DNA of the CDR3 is TGTGCCAGCAGTGTGCAGGGTTCGACTGGAAACACCATATATTTT.

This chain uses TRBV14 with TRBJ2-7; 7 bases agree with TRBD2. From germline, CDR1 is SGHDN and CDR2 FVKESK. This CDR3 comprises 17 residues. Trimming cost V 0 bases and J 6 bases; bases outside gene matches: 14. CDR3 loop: CASSQDFRGGPSGEQYF. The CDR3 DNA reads TGTGCCAGCAGCCAAGATTTTCGGGGAGGGCCCTCAGGCGAGCAGTACTTC.

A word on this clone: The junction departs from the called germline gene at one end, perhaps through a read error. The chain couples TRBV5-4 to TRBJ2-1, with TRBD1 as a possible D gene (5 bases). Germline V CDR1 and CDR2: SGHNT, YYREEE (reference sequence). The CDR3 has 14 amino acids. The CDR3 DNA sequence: TGCGCCAGCAGCCAAGACTCAGGGAACAATGAGCAGTTCTTC. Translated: CASSQDSGNNEQFF.

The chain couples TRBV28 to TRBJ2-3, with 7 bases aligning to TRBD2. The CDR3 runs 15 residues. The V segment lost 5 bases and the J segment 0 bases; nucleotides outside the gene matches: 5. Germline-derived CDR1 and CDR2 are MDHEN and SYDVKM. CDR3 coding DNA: TGTGCCAGCAGTACCCCACTAGCGAGCACAGATACGCAGTATTTT. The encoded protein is CASSTPLASTDTQYF.

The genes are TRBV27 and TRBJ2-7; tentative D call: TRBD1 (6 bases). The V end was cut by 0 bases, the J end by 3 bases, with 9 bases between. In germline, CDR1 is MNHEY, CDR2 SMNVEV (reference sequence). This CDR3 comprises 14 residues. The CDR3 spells CASSLSQGIYEQYF. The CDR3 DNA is TGTGCCAGCAGTTTATCCCAGGGGATCTACGAGCAGTACTTC.

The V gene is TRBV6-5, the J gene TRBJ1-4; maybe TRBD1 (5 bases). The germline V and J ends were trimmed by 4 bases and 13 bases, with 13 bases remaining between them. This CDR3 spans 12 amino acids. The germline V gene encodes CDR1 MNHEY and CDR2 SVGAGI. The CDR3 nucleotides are TGTGCCAGCAGTTCCCGGGACCAAAGACTGTTTTTT. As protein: CASSSRDQRLFF.

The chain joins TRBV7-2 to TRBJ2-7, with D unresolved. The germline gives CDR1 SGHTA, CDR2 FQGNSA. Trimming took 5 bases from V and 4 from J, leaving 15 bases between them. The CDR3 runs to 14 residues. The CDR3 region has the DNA TGTGCCAGCAGCCTCTCCCGGTGGGGTTACGAGCAGTACTTC. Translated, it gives CASSLSRWGYEQYF.

The CDR3 reads CASTPAASGSYEQFF. The CDR3 coding sequence is TGTGCCAGTACTCCGGCGGCTAGCGGGAGCTATGAGCAGTTCTTC. The chain joins TRBV19 to TRBJ2-1, with TRBD2 identical over 10 bases. Per germline, CDR1 LNHDA and CDR2 SQIVND (reference sequence). The V and J ends lost 7 bases and 8 bases, in that order; junction bases with no gene match: 11. The CDR3 is 15 residues long.

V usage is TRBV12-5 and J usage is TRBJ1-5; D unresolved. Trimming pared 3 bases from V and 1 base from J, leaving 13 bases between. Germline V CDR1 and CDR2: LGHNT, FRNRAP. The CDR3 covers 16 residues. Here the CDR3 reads CASGFGLTGSNQPQHF. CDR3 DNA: TGTGCTAGTGGTTTTGGACTTACCGGAAGCAATCAGCCCCAGCATTTT.